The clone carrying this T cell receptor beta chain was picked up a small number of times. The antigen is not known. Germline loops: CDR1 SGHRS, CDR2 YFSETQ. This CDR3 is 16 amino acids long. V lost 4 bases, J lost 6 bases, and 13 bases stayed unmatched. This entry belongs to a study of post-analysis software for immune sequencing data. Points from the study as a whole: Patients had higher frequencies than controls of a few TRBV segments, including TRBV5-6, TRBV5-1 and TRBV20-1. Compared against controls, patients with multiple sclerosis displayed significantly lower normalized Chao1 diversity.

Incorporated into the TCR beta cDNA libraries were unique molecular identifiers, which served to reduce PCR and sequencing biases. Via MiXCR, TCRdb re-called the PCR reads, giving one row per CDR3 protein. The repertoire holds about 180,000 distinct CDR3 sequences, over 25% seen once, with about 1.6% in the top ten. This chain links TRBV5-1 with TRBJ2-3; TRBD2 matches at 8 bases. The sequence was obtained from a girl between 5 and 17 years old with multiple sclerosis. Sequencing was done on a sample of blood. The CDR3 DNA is TGCGCCAGCAGCGATCCGGGACTAGTCGGGTCGGATACGCAGTATTTT. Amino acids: CASSDPGLVGSDTQYF.